Here is one T cell receptor beta chain with its context. Its antigen is currently unknown. V dropped 4 bases and J dropped 2; count of bases not matched to a gene: 13. Germline V gives CDR1 MGHRA, CDR2 YSYEKL. The CDR3 has 20 residues. This sample is drawn from a study of PD-1 blockade in classical Hodgkin lymphoma. Study-wide points: A reduction in baseline TCR diversity was reportedly seen in newly diagnosed patients relative to healthy donors. There remain no defined causes for the repertoire differences, which possibly reflect disease activity or prior therapy.

Sequenced by immunoSEQ multiplex PCR; TCRdb stores in-frame clones only, minus some. The sample consists of about 10,000 clones, about 90% of them appearing once. The time point is: newly diagnosed, previously untreated cHL patient sample. From thawed PBMCs, CD8+ T cells were isolated by magnetic negative selection. The authors used newly diagnosed, untreated classical Hodgkin lymphoma PBMCs as comparison. This chain uses TRBV4-1 with TRBJ2-2; 13 bases are a match to TRBD2. The TCR was taken from a human donor with classical Hodgkin lymphoma. The sample comprised CD8+ T cells from blood. CDR3 residues: CASSRQGTRTSGSNTGELFF. In DNA, the CDR3 is TGCGCCAGCAGCCGTCAGGGGACCCGGACTAGCGGGAGTAACACCGGGGAGCTGTTTTTT.